Following are 18 T cell receptor beta chains from one sample sequenced in a study of T cell responses to AZD1222 COVID-19 vaccine. Measured with immunoSEQ multiplex PCR; TCRdb has only the in-frame clones, and not every one. Of roughly 80,000 clones in the sample, 75% to 90% were seen once. Source: peripheral blood, taken 28 days after the second AZD1222 dose. The source of these receptors is an adult who received the AZD1222 COVID-19 vaccine.

The chain couples TRBV6-5 to TRBJ1-5; D possibly corresponds to TRBD1 (5 bases). V lost 4 bases and J 9 bases, leaving 13 bases between the germline ends. Germline lookup yields CDR1 MNHEY and CDR2 SVGAGI. This CDR3 is 13 amino acids long. CDR3 sequence (DNA): TGTGCCAGCAGTTCCCCCCCGGGGGGGCCCCAGCATTTT. It encodes CASSSPPGGPQHF.

The gene calls are TRBV2 and TRBJ1-6; D gene unclear. V lost 7 bases, J lost 0 bases, and 13 bases lay in between. Germline CDR1 and CDR2: SNHLY and FYNNEI. This CDR3 is built from 16 residues. CDR3 loop: CASTIDISSYNSPLHF. Written as DNA, the CDR3 is TGTGCCAGCACTATTGACATTAGCTCCTATAATTCACCCCTCCACTTT.

This clone was counted a single time. The chain combines TRBV7-2 with TRBJ2-7; perhaps TRBD2 as D (5 bases). V lost 1 base, J lost 3 bases, and 13 bases lay in between. CDR3 size: 15 residues. The germline V gene has CDR1 SGHTA and CDR2 FQGNSA. This CDR3 reads CASSLVRGQSYEQYF. The CDR3 bases are TGTGCCAGCAGCTTAGTGCGCGGGCAGAGCTACGAGCAGTACTTC.

The chain combines TRBV29-1 with TRBJ2-3; TRBD2 might be the D (7 bases). The CDR3 extends over 17 amino acids. Per the germline V gene, CDR1 is SQVTM and CDR2 is ANQGSEA. With 6 bases removed from V and 0 bases from J, the gap between germline ends came to 22 bases. The chain's CDR3 is CSVAHAGAYTSTDTQYF. The CDR3 nucleotides read TGCAGCGTGGCGCATGCGGGGGCCTACACTAGCACAGATACGCAGTATTTT.

The chain joins TRBV10-2 to TRBJ1-2; possible D gene TRBD1, 6 bases. The V gene's germline CDR1 is WSHSY and CDR2 SAAADI. The CDR3 consists of 15 residues. V dropped 2 bases and J dropped 4 bases, with 14 bases sitting between them. CDR3 loop: CASSELQGVGYGYTF. The DNA for the CDR3 is TGCGCCAGCAGTGAGCTACAGGGTGTGGGCTATGGCTACACCTTC.

The V gene is TRBV7-2, the J gene TRBJ2-5; D gene unclear. Germline lookup yields CDR1 SGHTA and CDR2 FQGNSA. This CDR3 comprises 13 residues. V shed 4 bases and J shed 4 bases, with 10 bases lying between them. In DNA form, the CDR3 reads TGTGCCAGCAGCTCGTTAATAGGAGAGACCCAGTACTTC. Amino acid sequence: CASSSLIGETQYF.

This chain connects TRBV5-1 to TRBJ1-1; tentative D call: TRBD1 (6 bases). Trimming pared 1 base from V and 4 bases from J, leaving 14 bases between. CDR3 length: 15 residues. In germline, CDR1 is SGHRS, CDR2 YFSETQ. The CDR3 protein is CASSLQGFLGTEAFF. CDR3 nucleotide sequence: TGCGCCAGCAGCTTGCAGGGGTTTTTGGGCACTGAAGCTTTCTTT.

The chain employs TRBV5-4 and TRBJ1-3; weak D call: TRBD1 (5 bases). V dropped 9 bases and J dropped 3 bases, with 13 bases sitting between them. CDR1 SGHNT and CDR2 YYREEE come from the germline V gene (reference sequence). The CDR3 is 13 amino acids. CDR3 coding DNA: TGTGCCACAACCGGGACGTTTGGAAACACCATATATTTT. It encodes CATTGTFGNTIYF.

The chain is built from TRBV29-1 and TRBJ1-1, with 7 bases that match TRBD1. From germline, CDR1 is SQVTM and CDR2 ANQGSEA. V lost 6 bases to trimming and J lost 3 bases; unmatched junction nucleotides: 10. This CDR3 has 14 residues. In nucleotides, the CDR3 is TGCAGCGTGGTGGGACAGCTAGGGCACACTGAAGCTTTCTTT. Translating it yields CSVVGQLGHTEAFF.

The chain couples TRBV7-2 to TRBJ1-1, with D tentatively TRBD1 (6 bases). V dropped 6 bases and J dropped 7 bases, with 18 bases sitting between them. The CDR3 length is 14 residues. Germline V gene lookup returns CDR1 SGHTA and CDR2 FQGNSA. The CDR3 loop reads CASSPQGGGSEAFF. Here the CDR3 DNA reads TGTGCCAGCAGTCCCCAGGGAGGGGGGAGTGAAGCTTTCTTT.

The chain recombines TRBV14 with TRBJ1-1; 10 bases fit TRBD1. Germline assignment: CDR1 SGHDN and CDR2 FVKESK. CDR3 length equals 13 residues. With V trimmed by 5 bases and J by 5 bases, 2 bases remained unmatched. The CDR3 protein is CASSDRGRTEAFF. The CDR3, as DNA: TGTGCCAGCAGCGACAGGGGGCGAACTGAAGCTTTCTTT.

The CDR3 protein is CASSLVRRINTEAFF. For the CDR3, the DNA is TGCGCCAGCAGCCTAGTCCGAAGGATTAACACTGAAGCTTTCTTT. The rearrangement joins TRBV4-3 to TRBJ1-1; D is uncertain. The ends were cut back, 4 bases at V and 2 bases at J, with 14 bases in the middle. The CDR3 has 15 amino acids. Germline V gene data show CDR1 as LGHNA and CDR2 as YSLEER.

This clone appeared a few times. V usage is TRBV5-1 and J usage is TRBJ1-6; possibly TRBD1 for D (6 bases). The V end lost 4 bases, the J end lost 9 bases, and 14 bases lay between the germline ends. Germline-derived CDR1 and CDR2 are SGHRS and YFSETQ. The length of the CDR3 is 14 residues. In nucleotides, the CDR3 is TGCGCCAGCAGCATGATTGACAGGACTTCACCCCTCCACTTT. Its protein is CASSMIDRTSPLHF.

The chain is built from TRBV5-1 and TRBJ2-2; D not resolved. From germline, CDR1 is SGHRS and CDR2 YFSETQ. V shed 0 bases and J shed 6 bases, with 6 bases lying between them. CDR3 length: 13 amino acids. This CDR3 reads CASSLVSAGELFF. In DNA, the CDR3 is TGCGCCAGCAGCTTGGTTTCCGCCGGGGAGCTGTTTTTT. Variable domain in full (rest from reference TRBV5-1 and TRBJ2-2): KAGVTQTPRYLIKTRGQQVTLSCSPISGHRSVSWYQQTPGQGLQFLFEYFSETQRNKGNFPGRFSGRQFSNSRSEMNVSTLELGDSALYLCASSLVSAGELFFGEGSRLTVL.

The chain combines TRBV30 with TRBJ1-6, with TRBD1 matching 8 bases. The V gene end was trimmed by 1 base and the J gene end by 10 bases; junction bases not matched to a gene: 6. CDR3 length equals 14 residues. The germline CDR1 and CDR2 sequences are GTSNPN and SVGIG (reference sequence). CDR3 in amino acids: CAWSGNRGGSPLHF. CDR3 sequence (DNA): TGTGCCTGGAGTGGCAACAGGGGGGGGTCACCCCTCCACTTT.

This sequence joins TRBV5-8 and TRBJ1-4; D might be TRBD1 (5 bases). The CDR3 covers 20 residues. Germline values: CDR1 SGHTS, CDR2 YDEGEE. Between the trimmed V and J ends, which lost 4 bases and 3 bases, there was a span of 28 bases. The CDR3 spells CASSTRRRGQIPEANEKLFF. The CDR3 DNA reads as TGTGCCAGCAGCACCAGACGACGCGGACAAATCCCAGAGGCTAATGAAAAACTGTTTTTT.

The chain is built from TRBV3-1 (or the pseudogene TRBV3-2) and TRBJ2-7, with 11 bases that match TRBD1. The length of the CDR3 is 15 residues. With V trimmed by 7 bases and J by 5 bases, 10 bases remained unmatched. The germline CDR1 and CDR2 sequences are LGHDT and YNNKEL (reference sequence). This chain's CDR3 is CASTPGGTGGDEQYF. DNA of the CDR3: TGTGCCAGCACCCCCGGGGGGACAGGGGGTGACGAGCAGTACTTC.

This clone was counted a single time. The rearrangement joins TRBV5-1 to TRBJ2-7; unclear D gene. CDR3 length: 14 amino acids. Germline V lookup: CDR1 SGHRS, CDR2 YFSETQ. Trimming left V 5 bases short and J 0 bases short, with 12 bases between. In DNA, the CDR3 is TGCGCCAGCAGATCCGGGTCTTCCTCCTACGAGCAGTACTTC. Its protein product is CASRSGSSSYEQYF.